This entry features one T cell receptor beta chain sequence. Antigen unknown. Using immunoSEQ multiplex PCR, the repertoire was profiled, and TCRdb retains in-frame clones only, with some absent. The repertoire holds fewer than 40,000 clones, with around 86% as singletons. The data are from a study of T cells in narcolepsy. About the research overall: Donors had narcolepsy type 1 or type 2, or were healthy controls.

The CDR3 is made up of 17 amino acids. The V end was cut by 1 base, the J end by 0 bases, with 13 bases between. Germline CDR1 reads MGHRA; CDR2 reads YSYEKL. Whole-study findings and limits: No autoreactive T cell clone sequences appeared in some memory CD4+ repertoires. Reportedly, autoreactive clonotypes were serially detected in patients' blood but not controls'. Autoreactive HCRT-specific and TRIB2-specific clonotypes were marked in same-patient CSF-versus-blood CD4+ comparisons.

The V gene is TRBV4-1, the J gene TRBJ1-3, with D possibly being TRBD1 (5 bases). The sample comprised CD45RA- memory CD4+ T cells from PBMCs. This sequence originates from a human donor with narcolepsy. The CDR3 region has the DNA TGCGCCAGCAGCCAAGTGGTAGGGGTAGGCTCTGGAAACACCATATATTTT. Its protein is CASSQVVGVGSGNTIYF.